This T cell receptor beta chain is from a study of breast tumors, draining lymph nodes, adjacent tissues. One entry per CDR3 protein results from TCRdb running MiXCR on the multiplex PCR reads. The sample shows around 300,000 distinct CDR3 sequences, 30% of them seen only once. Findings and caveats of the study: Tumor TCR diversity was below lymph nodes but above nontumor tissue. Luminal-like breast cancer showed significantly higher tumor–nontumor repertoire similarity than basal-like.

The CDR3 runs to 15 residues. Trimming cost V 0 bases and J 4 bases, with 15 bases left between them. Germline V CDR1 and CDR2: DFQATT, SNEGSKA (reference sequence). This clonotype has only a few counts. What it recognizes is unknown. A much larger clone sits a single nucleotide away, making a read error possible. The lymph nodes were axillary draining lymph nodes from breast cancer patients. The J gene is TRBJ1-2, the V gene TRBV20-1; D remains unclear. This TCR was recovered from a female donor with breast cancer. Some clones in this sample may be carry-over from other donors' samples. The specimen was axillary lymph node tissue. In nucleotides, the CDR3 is TGCAGTGCTAGAGAGGGAGGCAACTCTACCTATGGCTACACCTTC. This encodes CSAREGGNSTYGYTF.